This T cell receptor (beta chain) comes out of a study of shared clonotypes between healthy human individuals. Clones were sequenced by immunoSEQ multiplex PCR, and TCRdb holds only the in-frame ones, with some missing. Of about 590,000 clones in the sample, 95% were seen once. In the naive CD8 group, cells lacked CD45RO and were positively selected for CCR7, so terminally differentiated effector memory CD45RA+ cells were left out. CDR1 and CDR2 (germline): MNHEY, SMNVEV (reference sequence). This CDR3 has 13 amino acids. The V gene end was trimmed by 10 bases and the J gene end by 4 bases; junction bases not matched to a gene: 9.

The chain links TRBV27 to TRBJ1-2, with 7 bases that match TRBD1. The receptor's source is a woman aged 25 to 39 in good health. What was sequenced was naive CD8+ T cells sorted from blood. In DNA, the CDR3 is TGTGCCACCCGGGACAGTGATCCCTATGGCTACACCTTC. Its translation is CATRDSDPYGYTF.